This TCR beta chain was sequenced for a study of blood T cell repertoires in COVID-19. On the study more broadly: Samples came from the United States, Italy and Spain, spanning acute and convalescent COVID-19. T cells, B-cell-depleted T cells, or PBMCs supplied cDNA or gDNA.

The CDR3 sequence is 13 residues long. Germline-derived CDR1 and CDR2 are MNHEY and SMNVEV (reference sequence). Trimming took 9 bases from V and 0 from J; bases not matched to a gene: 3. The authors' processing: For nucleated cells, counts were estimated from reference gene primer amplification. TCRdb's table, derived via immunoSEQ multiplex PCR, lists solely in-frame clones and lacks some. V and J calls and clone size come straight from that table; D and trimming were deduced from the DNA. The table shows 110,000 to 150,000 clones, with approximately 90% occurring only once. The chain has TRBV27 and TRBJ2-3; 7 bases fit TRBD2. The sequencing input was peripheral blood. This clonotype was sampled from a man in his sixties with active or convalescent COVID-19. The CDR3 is CARSGASTDTQYF. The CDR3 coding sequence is TGTGCCAGGAGCGGGGCTAGCACAGATACGCAGTATTTT.